The 14 T cell receptor beta chains below were found in one sample sequenced in a study of read filtering for tumor transcriptome and immune sequencing. From 350 to 500 ng of RNA, a library with molecular barcoded alpha/delta and beta/gamma adaptors was made. TCRdb analysed the reads with MiXCR anew, one entry per CDR3 protein. The table shows about 38,000 distinct CDR3 sequences, with around 13% occurring only once. Sequenced sample: a population of CD138-negative cells sorted from bone marrow. The source of these receptors is a donor over 35 with multiple myeloma.

This clonotype was picked up many times. The CDR3 nucleotides read TGTGCCAGCAGTTCGGGACAGGGAAGCACAGATACGCAGTATTTT. Its translation: CASSSGQGSTDTQYF. The chain combines TRBV6-2 or TRBV6-3 with TRBJ2-3; 9 bases fit TRBD1. Per the germline V gene, CDR1 is MNHEY and CDR2 is SVGEGT. With V trimmed by 4 bases and J by 0 bases, 2 bases remained unmatched. The CDR3 loop spans 15 amino acids.

Many counts were recorded for this clonotype. This chain uses TRBV12-3 or TRBV12-4 with TRBJ1-1; tentatively, D is TRBD1 (5 bases). This CDR3 spans 14 amino acids. Trimming cost V 3 bases and J 5 bases, with 13 bases left between them. The CDR3 reads CASSLGGGGTEAFF. The DNA for the CDR3 is TGTGCCAGCAGTTTGGGGGGGGGTGGGACTGAAGCTTTCTTT.

The chain combines TRBV24-1 with TRBJ2-2; maybe TRBD1 (6 bases). The CDR3 is 14 amino acids. The ends were cut back, 3 bases at V and 8 bases at J, with 12 bases in the middle. Germline CDR1 KGHDR, CDR2 SFDVKD. CDR3 in DNA: TGTGCCACCAGTGATACTACAGGGATAGGGGAGCTGTTTTTT. Protein: CATSDTTGIGELFF.

This clonotype was counted many times. The rearrangement links TRBV29-1 to TRBJ2-5, with D unresolved. In germline, CDR1 is SQVTM, CDR2 ANQGSEA. V lost 3 bases and J lost 4, with 6 bases in between. There are 11 residues in the CDR3. The CDR3 spells CSVDHGETQYF. The CDR3 DNA reads TGCAGCGTTGATCATGGAGAGACCCAGTACTTC.

Ten or more counts support this clonotype. The rearrangement uses TRBV4-3 and TRBJ2-2, with 8 positions matching TRBD1. The CDR3 loop spans 18 amino acids. CDR1 and CDR2 from the germline V gene are LGHNA and YSLEER. J was trimmed by 4 bases and V by 0 bases; bases with no gene match: 10. Written as DNA, the CDR3 is TGCGCCAGCAGCCAAGATCTTAGGGACAGGTTCGGCACCGGGGAGCTGTTTTTT. This codes for CASSQDLRDRFGTGELFF.

This clonotype was detected ten times or more. The rearrangement links TRBV20-1 to TRBJ1-1; 10 bases are shared with TRBD1. The CDR3 extends over 15 amino acids. Trimming at V came to 5 bases and at J to 5 bases, leaving 11 bases not matched to a gene. Germline CDR1 DFQATT, CDR2 SNEGSKA (reference sequence). The CDR3 nucleotides are TGCAGTGCTCCCGGACAGGGGGGACAGGTAACTGAAGCTTTCTTT. Translating gives CSAPGQGGQVTEAFF.

This clonotype was observed a few times. Given a much more abundant clone one base away, this may be a read error. This rearrangement joins TRBV27 to TRBJ2-1; 10 nucleotides align to TRBD2. CDR1 is MNHEY, CDR2 SMNVEV, per germline (reference sequence). The CDR3 spans 16 residues. CDR3 DNA sequence: TGTGCCAGCAGCCACACCAATAGCGGGAGGATGATTGAGCAGCTCTTC. Protein sequence: CASSHTNSGRMIEQLF.

At least ten counts were recorded for this clonotype. The rearrangement links TRBV7-2 to TRBJ2-1; tentative D call: TRBD2 (5 bases). The CDR3 contains 16 residues. The V gene lost 5 bases and the J gene lost 2 bases, with 16 bases spanning the gap. Germline-derived CDR1 and CDR2 are SGHTA and FQGNSA. This CDR3 is CASSADLLPPYNEQFF. In nucleotides, the CDR3 is TGTGCCAGCAGCGCGGACTTACTCCCCCCCTACAATGAGCAGTTCTTC. The whole variable domain, remainder taken from reference TRBV7-2 and TRBJ2-1, is GAGVSQSPSNKVTEKGKDVELRCDPISGHTALYWYRQSLGQGLEFLIYFQGNSAPDKSGLPSDRFSAERTGGSVSTLTIQRTQQEDSAVYLCASSADLLPPYNEQFFGPGTRLTVL.

Ten or more counts support this clonotype. CDR3 sequence: CSARDLNPRRYNEQFF. Written as DNA, the CDR3 is TGCAGTGCTAGAGATTTGAACCCCCGGAGGTACAATGAGCAGTTCTTC. This sequence joins TRBV20-1 and TRBJ2-1; D is perhaps TRBD2 (5 bases). Deletions cut 0 bases from V and 4 bases from J, with 16 bases between. The CDR3 loop spans 16 amino acids. Germline CDR1 reads DFQATT; CDR2 reads SNEGSKA (reference sequence).

The table lists this clonotype with a count of one. Mismatch with germline at one junction end may stem from a read error. The chain joins TRBV29-1 to TRBJ2-2; TRBD1 aligns across 8 bases. Germline loops: CDR1 SQVTM, CDR2 ANQGSEA. This CDR3 has 17 residues. Here the CDR3 DNA reads TGCAGCGTTGAAGACAGGGGGCGAAACCCGTACACCGGGGGGCTGTTTTTT. Its protein is CSVEDRGRNPYTGGLFF.

This clonotype appeared many times. The chain carries TRBV5-1 and TRBJ1-1; no clear D gene. CDR1 SGHRS and CDR2 YFSETQ come from the germline V gene. The CDR3 totals 14 residues. V lost 1 base and J 0 bases, leaving 7 bases between the germline ends. CDR3: CASSLSRMNTEAFF. The CDR3 nucleotides read TGCGCCAGCAGCTTGAGTCGGATGAACACTGAAGCTTTCTTT. Together with reference TRBV5-1 and TRBJ1-1, the CDR3 gives the full variable domain: KAGVTQTPRYLIKTRGQQVTLSCSPISGHRSVSWYQQTPGQGLQFLFEYFSETQRNKGNFPGRFSGRQFSNSRSEMNVSTLELGDSALYLCASSLSRMNTEAFFGQGTRLTVV.

This chain uses TRBV28 with TRBJ2-7; a weak D match, TRBD1 (6 bases). The V end lost 10 bases, the J end lost 3 bases, and 19 bases lay between the germline ends. The CDR3 contains 14 residues. CDR1 MDHEN and CDR2 SYDVKM come from the germline V gene. CDR3 in DNA: TGTGCCACTTCCAGAGGGGGTCCGAACTACGAGCAGTACTTC. Translating gives CATSRGGPNYEQYF.

This clonotype was seen many times. The J gene is TRBJ2-6, the V gene TRBV2; D not resolved. This CDR3 is built from 15 residues. Germline V CDR1 and CDR2: SNHLY, FYNNEI. Trimming pared 3 bases from V and 2 bases from J, leaving 8 bases between. CDR3 loop: CASSEPTTGANVLTF. The DNA for the CDR3 is TGTGCCAGCAGTGAGCCGACGACTGGGGCCAACGTCCTGACTTTC.

The CDR3, as DNA: TGCAGCGTCCCCAGCGGGGGTGGGGGAGATACGCAGCATTTT. Translated, it gives CSVPSGGGGDTQHF. The chain carries TRBV29-1 and TRBJ2-3, with a tentative D call TRBD1 (5 bases). The assigned J gene may be wrong: the sequence end matches TRBJ1-5 better. Germline V gene data show CDR1 as SQVTM and CDR2 as ANQGSEA. The CDR3 is 14 residues long.